The 16 T cell receptor delta chains below were found in one sample sequenced in a study of γδ T cells in repeated Plasmodium falciparum infection. Gammadelta T cells were flow-sorted from PBMC into Vgamma9/Vdelta2+ and Vdelta2-negative populations for bulk analysis. TCRdb redid clone calling on the multiplex PCR reads using CATT. This repertoire shows 50,000 or so delta-chain clones, approximately 1.5% found once; its top ten account for 8.5% to 10%. The sample taken for sequencing was gamma-delta T cells from blood. The source of these receptors is a pool of human donors (malaria-infected and uninfected, not separated).

Turning to this clone: TCRdb's protein, taken from a much larger clone, differs from this DNA's translation at residue 14, likely owing to a read error; the protein displayed comes from the DNA. CDR3 nucleotide sequence: TGTGCCTGTGACACCGTGGGGGGCCTACACACCGATAAACCCATCTTT. This gives the protein CACDTVGGLHTDKPIF. No J gene was named, though the V gene is TRDV2; TRDD3, the table's D call, lacks a check against the DNA. The CDR3 contains 16 residues. CDR1 GEAIGNYY and CDR2 EKD come from the germline V gene.

This clone was seen more than once but under ten times. TCRdb shows a much larger clone's protein in place of this DNA's translation, and the two differ at residue 11, likely through a read error; the protein shown is translated from the DNA. V and J are TRDV1 and TRDJ1; no firm D call. As TCRdb names no J gene, one was assigned here on the basis of a DNA match to germline. This CDR3 is built from 23 residues. The ends were cut back, 0 bases at V and 0 bases at J, with 32 bases in the middle. Per germline, CDR1 TSWWSYY and CDR2 QGS. This chain's CDR3 is CALGELNAAFSLGALGYTDKLIF. The DNA of the CDR3 is TGTGCTCTTGGGGAACTTAACGCCGCTTTTTCACTAGGGGCCCTTGGGTACACCGATAAACTCATCTTT.

This clone showed up many times. The TCRdb protein comes from a much larger clone and disagrees with this DNA's translation at residue 6, likely due to a read error; the protein given here is derived from the DNA. This sequence joins TRDV1 and TRDJ1; D is undetermined. Germline V gene data show CDR1 as TSWWSYY and CDR2 as QGS. The V gene lost 1 base and the J gene lost 8 bases, with 11 bases spanning the gap. This CDR3 has 13 residues. The CDR3 bases are TGTGCTCTTGGGGAACCCTTGTCTCAAAAACTCATCTTT. Translation: CALGEPLSQKLIF.

To note about this clone: This DNA's translation and the protein TCRdb lists, from a much larger clone, do not match at residue 5, likely due to a read error; the protein shown is translated from the DNA. V and J are TRDV1 and TRDJ1; 7 nucleotides line up with TRDD2. TCRdb offers no J gene call, so here the DNA was matched to germline to obtain one. The V and J ends lost 4 bases and 0 bases, in that order; junction bases with no gene match: 20. The CDR3 has 20 residues. Germline lookup yields CDR1 TSWWSYY and CDR2 QGS. This CDR3 reads CALGGPSSVGGLLYTDKLIF. The CDR3 region has the DNA TGTGCTCTTGGGGGTCCTTCCTCCGTCGGGGGGCTTCTGTACACCGATAAACTCATCTTT.

In regard to this clone: TCRdb's entry gives the protein of a much larger clone, which mismatches this DNA's translation at residue 6, likely from a read error; the protein reported here is translated from the DNA. The V call is TRDV2, the J call TRDJ1, with D perhaps matching TRDD3 (6 bases). TCRdb supplies no J gene; here it was assigned by aligning the nucleotide sequence to germline. Germline CDR1 GEAIGNYY, CDR2 EKD. V was shortened by 0 bases and J by 7 bases, with 23 bases between the two germline ends. The CDR3 covers 17 residues. CDR3: CACDTCVDTGCECKLIF. CDR3 nucleotide sequence: TGTGCCTGTGACACCTGTGTTGATACTGGGTGCGAGTGTAAACTCATCTTT.

About this clone: A far larger clone is a single base away, which makes a read error likely. Other DNA sequences in the same sample also yield this CDR3. The rearrangement uses TRDV1 and TRDJ1, with a weak D call TRDD3 (5 bases). As TCRdb names no J gene, one was assigned here on the basis of a DNA match to germline. Looked up from germline, CDR1 is TSWWSYY and CDR2 is QGS. This CDR3 is 16 amino acids long. The CDR3 DNA follows: TGTGCCCTTATACCTCCCCAGTACTGGAGGACCGATAAACTCATCTTT. Translated, it gives CALIPPQYWRTDKLIF.

At least ten counts were recorded for this clone. This probably arose from a read error, given a far larger clone one base away. Different DNA sequences within this sample yield the same CDR3. The chain joins TRDV3 to TRDJ1; no definite D call. The CDR3 is 13 amino acids. Germline values: CDR1 TVYSNPD, CDR2 GDNSRS (reference sequence). The CDR3 region has the DNA TGTGCCTTTTCCGGCCTTTCCGCGAATAAACTTATCTTT. As protein: CAFSGLSANKLIF. Complete variable domain (other parts from reference TRDV3 and TRDJ1): CDKVTQSSPDQTVASGSEVVLLCTYDTVYSNPDLFWYRIRPDYSFQFVFYGDNSRSEGADFTQGRFSVKHILTQKAFHLVISPVRTEDSATYYCAFSGLSANKLIFGKGTRVTVEP.

About this clone: TCRdb's listed protein matches a much larger clone and diverges from this DNA's translation at residue 8, likely through a read error; the protein shown comes from the DNA. The chain joins TRDV1 to TRDJ1; D is uncertain. The CDR3 consists of 12 residues. V lost 7 bases to trimming and J lost 9 bases, with 15 bases between them. CDR1 TSWWSYY and CDR2 QGS come from the germline V gene. CDR3 coding DNA: TGTGCTCTTGTATCAGTGGATGCGGAACTCATCTTT. Protein: CALVSVDAELIF.

Remarks on this clone: This sequence is one base from a far larger clone and is likely a read error. The sample has other DNA sequences that encode this CDR3 too. The CDR3 is CALGELAWALGDPRDKLIF. CDR3 sequence (DNA): TGTGCTCTTGGGGAACTCGCCTGGGCTCTGGGGGACCCTCGGGACAAACTCATCTTT. This chain joins TRDV1 and TRDJ1, with 8 nucleotides matching TRDD3. The V gene's germline CDR1 is TSWWSYY and CDR2 QGS. The V gene end was trimmed by 0 bases and the J gene end by 8 bases; junction bases not matched to a gene: 20. The CDR3 totals 19 residues.

The table lists this clone with many counts. The amino acid sequence in TCRdb belongs to a much larger clone and departs from this DNA's translation at residue 16, likely a sequencing read error; the sequence shown is translated from the DNA. The chain joins TRDV1 to TRDJ1, with 10 bases matching TRDD3. No J segment appears in TCRdb, so it was assigned here by matching the sequence to germline. The CDR3 has 21 amino acids. J was trimmed by 3 bases and V by 0 bases; bases with no gene match: 19. Germline V gene sequence: CDR1 TSWWSYY, CDR2 QGS. The CDR3 DNA is TGTGCTCTTGGGGAACTTTCCCCCTGCTATTGGGGGATACCTCGGGCCGATAAACTCATCTTT. Protein product: CALGELSPCYWGIPRADKLIF.

Many counts were recorded for this clone. This chain uses TRDV2 with TRDJ1, with D perhaps TRDD2 (5 bases). CDR1 is GEAIGNYY, CDR2 EKD, per germline. Trimming stripped 0 bases from V and 1 base from J, with 32 bases between. This CDR3 has 22 amino acids. The CDR3 sequence: CACDTVRLPTGPLRVITDKLIF. Here the CDR3 DNA reads TGTGCCTGTGACACCGTAAGACTCCCTACGGGACCCCTGAGGGTAATCACCGATAAACTCATCTTT.

For this clone: Translating this DNA gives a protein that differs at residue 9 from the TCRdb one, which belongs to a much larger clone; a read error is likely, and the protein shown is this translation. The gene calls are TRDV1 and TRDJ1; D gene unclear. The CDR3 length is 19 residues. V lost 7 bases and J lost 4, with 31 bases in between. Germline V lookup: CDR1 TSWWSYY, CDR2 QGS. In DNA, the CDR3 is TGTGCTCTTGCCCTCCCACCCTTACACGGGACTGAGCGTATCGATAAACTCATCTTT. As protein: CALALPPLHGTERIDKLIF.

This clone was counted at least ten times. One end of the junction fails to match germline, which may point to a read error. V usage is TRDV1 and J usage is TRDJ1; 10 bases are a match to TRDD3. TCRdb offers no J gene call, so here the DNA was matched to germline to obtain one. Per the germline V gene, CDR1 is TSWWSYY and CDR2 is QGS. The CDR3 is 22 residues long. This CDR3 reads CALGEMEDIGYTGGFNTYKLIF. The CDR3 coding sequence is TGTGCTCTTGGGGAAATGGAAGATATCGGATATACTGGGGGATTCAACACCTATAAACTCATCTTT.

About this clone: The protein that TCRdb holds for this DNA derives from a much larger clone and differs from the translated DNA at residue 5, which likely indicates a read error; the protein shown here is translated from the DNA. The chain is built from TRDV1 and TRDJ1, with TRDD3 matching over 13 bases. Here the J gene came from matching the DNA to germline, since TCRdb omits it. Germline-derived CDR1 and CDR2 are TSWWSYY and QGS. The CDR3 has 24 amino acids. V was pared by 4 bases and J by 10 bases, with 36 bases of the junction left unmatched. The CDR3: CALGGLVPSYKLASTGGYALTLIF. CDR3 DNA: TGTGCTCTTGGGGGACTAGTCCCTAGCTATAAGCTAGCATCGACTGGGGGATACGCTTTAACACTCATCTTT.

This clone was observed at least ten times. The chain uses TRDV1 and TRDJ1, with D perhaps TRDD3 (6 bases). V lost 4 bases and J 7 bases, leaving 28 bases between the germline ends. CDR1 is TSWWSYY and CDR2 is QGS in the germline V gene. The CDR3 covers 18 residues. The CDR3 coding sequence is TGTGCTCTTGGGGTCTATAAACCGGTAGGTAGTGATACGCTTAAACTCATCTTT. Its translation is CALGVYKPVGSDTLKLIF.

This clone was recorded a few times. TCRdb's protein, taken from a much larger clone, differs from this DNA's translation at residue 15, likely owing to a read error; the protein displayed comes from the DNA. This chain joins TRDV1 and TRDJ1, with 11 bases identical to TRDD3. TCRdb records no J gene; here it was assigned by comparing the DNA to germline. The V segment lost 3 bases and the J segment 0 bases; nucleotides outside the gene matches: 21. The germline gives CDR1 TSWWSYY, CDR2 QGS. CDR3 length: 22 residues. CDR3 DNA: TGTGCTCTTGGGGATCCCCCTTCCTCCTGGGGGATACACACTCCGTACACCGATAAACTCATCTTT. Protein sequence: CALGDPPSSWGIHTPYTDKLIF.